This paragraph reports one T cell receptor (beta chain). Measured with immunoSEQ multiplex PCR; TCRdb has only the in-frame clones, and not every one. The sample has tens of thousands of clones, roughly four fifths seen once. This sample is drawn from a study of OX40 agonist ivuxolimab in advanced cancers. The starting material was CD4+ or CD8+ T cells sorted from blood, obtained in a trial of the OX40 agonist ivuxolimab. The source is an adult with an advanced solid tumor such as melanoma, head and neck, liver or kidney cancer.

The CDR3 DNA sequence: TGTGCCAGTAGTATGGGAGGGAACCAAGAGACCCAGTACTTC. The encoded protein is CASSMGGNQETQYF. This chain links TRBV19 with TRBJ2-5; the match to TRBD2 covers 7 bases. CDR3 size: 14 residues. The junction had 1 base not matched to a gene; V was cut back by 3 bases and J by 0 bases. Germline-derived CDR1 and CDR2 are LNHDA and SQIVND (reference sequence).